Listed here are 30 T cell receptor beta chains from one sample, sequenced in a study of blood T cell repertoires in COVID-19 (dated by TCRdb to the early 2020s). Library construction relied on the immunoSEQ multiplex PCR assay. TCRdb mirrors the immuneACCESS table, restricted to in-frame sequences. Some clones are absent from its copies; in checked studies, under half trace to an unresolved V gene, and the reason for the others is unknown. The sample contains about 120,000 clones, nearly 90% of them found a single time. The biggest ten clones account for 0.95% to 1.5% of the sample. Sequencing was done on a sample of peripheral blood. Every receptor here comes from a woman aged 80 or over with acute or convalescent COVID-19.

The CDR3 DNA reads as TGTGCCAGCAGCTCGGGACAGGTGGGGACCCAGTACTTC. It codes for CASSSGQVGTQYF. The rearrangement joins TRBV5-6 to TRBJ2-5, with 8 bases fitting TRBD1. Per germline, CDR1 SGHDT and CDR2 YYEEEE. This CDR3 comprises 13 residues. Trimming removed 3 bases from V and 7 bases from J; junction bases left unmatched: 5.

The chain recombines TRBV4-1 with TRBJ2-7, with D unresolved. The germline V gene has CDR1 MGHRA and CDR2 YSYEKL. The CDR3 runs to 15 residues. Trimming cost V 1 base and J 2 bases, with 12 bases left between them. CDR3 sequence: CASSQGEAPAYEQYF. The CDR3 DNA sequence: TGCGCCAGCAGCCAAGGCGAGGCCCCAGCCTACGAGCAGTACTTC.

Only a few counts were recorded for this clone. The chain combines TRBV4-1 with TRBJ1-2; tentatively, D is TRBD1 (6 bases). This CDR3 spans 17 amino acids. With 2 bases removed from V and 2 bases from J, the gap between germline ends came to 18 bases. CDR1 is MGHRA, CDR2 YSYEKL, per germline. This CDR3 reads CASSQSAGAPSNYGYTF. The DNA of the CDR3 is TGCGCCAGCAGCCAATCGGCAGGGGCCCCTTCCAACTATGGCTACACCTTC.

This clone showed up just once. V is TRBV5-4 and J is TRBJ1-1; 8 bases agree with TRBD1. Losses at the gene ends were 0 bases for V and 0 bases for J; bases not matched to a gene: 10. The CDR3 covers 18 residues. CDR1 is SGHNT, CDR2 YYREEE, per germline (reference sequence). CDR3 protein: CASSLEDREGVMNTEAFF. Here the CDR3 DNA reads TGTGCCAGCAGCTTGGAGGACAGGGAGGGAGTCATGAACACTGAAGCTTTCTTT.

The chain employs TRBV7-3 and TRBJ1-1, with 9 bases aligning to TRBD1. Per the germline V gene, CDR1 is SGHTA and CDR2 is FQGTGA. The trim removed 4 bases at V and 1 base at J, leaving 10 bases unmatched. The CDR3 is made up of 17 amino acids. The CDR3 here is CASSSKRTGAANTEAFF. The CDR3 coding sequence is TGTGCCAGCAGCTCAAAACGGACAGGGGCTGCGAACACTGAAGCTTTCTTT.

The V call is TRBV7-9, the J call TRBJ2-3; no clear D gene. Germline V gene data show CDR1 as SEHNR and CDR2 as FQNEAQ (reference sequence). CDR3 size: 14 residues. The V and J ends lost 2 bases and 0 bases respectively, with 6 bases between them. Written as DNA, the CDR3 is TGTGCCAGCAGCTTAAGAGGCAGCACAGATACGCAGTATTTT. Its translation is CASSLRGSTDTQYF.

The chain uses TRBV25-1 and TRBJ2-1, with 10 bases aligning to TRBD1. This CDR3 is built from 17 residues. The germline V gene has CDR1 MGHDK and CDR2 SYGVNS. V lost 4 bases and J lost 6; bases outside the gene matches: 12. The CDR3 DNA is TGTGCCAGCAGTGGACTGCCGGGACAGGGGATTGGCAATGAGCAGTTCTTC. It is translated as CASSGLPGQGIGNEQFF.

The chain employs TRBV13 and TRBJ2-7; D not certain. Germline CDR1 PRHDT, CDR2 FYEKMQ (reference sequence). Deletions cut 2 bases from V and 7 bases from J, with 15 bases between. The CDR3 loop spans 14 amino acids. The CDR3 coding sequence is TGTGCCAGCAGCTTACACGCCCCCCCGCGAGAGCAGTACTTC. This codes for CASSLHAPPREQYF.

V is TRBV19 and J is TRBJ2-2, with 7 positions matching TRBD1. The CDR3 consists of 15 residues. Germline V gene sequence: CDR1 LNHDA, CDR2 SQIVND (reference sequence). With 7 bases clipped from V and 3 bases from J, the junction kept 8 bases outside the gene matches. This chain's CDR3 is CASTRQGLYTGELFF. The CDR3 nucleotides are TGTGCCAGTACCCGACAGGGCTTGTACACCGGGGAGCTGTTTTTT.

The gene calls are TRBV7-2 and TRBJ2-3; D is possibly TRBD2 (6 bases). Trimming removed 1 base at V and 6 bases at J, with 23 bases between. CDR1 and CDR2 (germline): SGHTA, FQGNSA. CDR3 length: 18 amino acids. The CDR3 DNA is TGTGCCAGCAGCTTAGACGGTTTGGGGCAGGCAGGGAGGGATACGCAGTATTTT. Translated: CASSLDGLGQAGRDTQYF.

The chain employs TRBV4-1 and TRBJ2-4; possible D gene TRBD2, 7 bases. Trimming took off 3 bases at V and 0 bases at J, with 15 bases between the two ends. The germline gives CDR1 MGHRA, CDR2 YSYEKL. The CDR3 covers 17 residues. CDR3 protein: CASSQLQGGLAKNIQYF. The CDR3 DNA reads TGCGCCAGCAGCCAGTTACAGGGAGGGTTAGCCAAAAACATTCAGTACTTC.

The chain couples TRBV18 to TRBJ1-1, with 7 bases fitting TRBD1. Trimming cost V 4 bases and J 4 bases; bases outside gene matches: 9. Germline lookup yields CDR1 KGHSH and CDR2 LQKENI. This CDR3 has 15 amino acids. The CDR3 reads CASSQNRGGTTEAFF. CDR3 coding DNA: TGTGCCAGCTCACAGAACAGGGGTGGAACCACTGAAGCTTTCTTT.

This chain joins TRBV3-1 (or the pseudogene TRBV3-2) and TRBJ2-1, with TRBD2 matching 14 bases. Germline V gives CDR1 LGHDT, CDR2 YNNKEL (reference sequence). V trimming: 5 bases; J trimming: 7 bases; junction bases outside the gene matches: 4. CDR3 length: 15 residues. The CDR3 sequence is CASSWRTSGRNEQFF. The CDR3 region has the DNA TGTGCCAGCAGCTGGCGGACTAGCGGGAGGAATGAGCAGTTCTTC.

The chain uses TRBV3-1 (or the pseudogene TRBV3-2) and TRBJ2-5; possibly TRBD2 for D (6 bases). The CDR3 length is 19 residues. The V end was cut by 4 bases, the J end by 7 bases, with 31 bases between. Germline CDR1 LGHDT, CDR2 YNNKEL (reference sequence). The CDR3 nucleotides are TGTGCCAGCAGCCCGAAATTTGCCAGCGAGTCGGGGACTTCCGGGACCCAGTACTTC. This encodes CASSPKFASESGTSGTQYF.

The J gene is TRBJ2-7, the V gene TRBV3-1 (or the pseudogene TRBV3-2); D unclear. CDR1 and CDR2 (germline): LGHDT, YNNKEL (reference sequence). V was pared by 1 base and J by 6 bases, with 7 bases between. This CDR3 comprises 12 residues. The CDR3: CASSQAPREQYF. CDR3 DNA sequence: TGTGCCAGCAGCCAAGCACCGCGCGAGCAGTACTTC.

The chain uses TRBV19 and TRBJ1-5; TRBD1 matches 8 bases. The junction had 2 bases not matched to a gene; V was cut back by 2 bases and J by 5 bases. This CDR3 contains 14 residues. Germline CDR1 is LNHDA and CDR2 is SQIVND (reference sequence). In DNA, the CDR3 is TGTGCCAGTAGTATAATGACAGGGGATCAGCCCCAGCATTTT. Translated: CASSIMTGDQPQHF.

The chain recombines TRBV19 with TRBJ2-2; D is undetermined. Per germline, CDR1 LNHDA and CDR2 SQIVND (reference sequence). The V end lost 6 bases, the J end lost 4 bases, and 15 bases lay between the germline ends. The CDR3 has 15 amino acids. CDR3: CASSGSRRGTGELFF. CDR3 DNA: TGTGCCAGTAGCGGGTCTAGGCGAGGCACCGGGGAGCTGTTTTTT. The variable domain in full, completed from reference TRBV19 and TRBJ2-2, reads DGGITQSPKYLFRKEGQNVTLSCEQNLNHDAMYWYRQDPGQGLRLIYYSQIVNDFQKGDIAEGYSVSREKKESFPLTVTSAQKNPTAFYLCASSGSRRGTGELFFGEGSRLTVL.

The gene calls are TRBV11-3 and TRBJ2-2, with a weak D call TRBD2 (6 bases). The germline V gene has CDR1 SGHNT and CDR2 YENEEA. The CDR3 contains 13 residues. The V and J ends lost 8 bases and 2 bases respectively, with 9 bases between them. CDR3 loop: CASASDNTGELFF. In nucleotides, the CDR3 is TGTGCCAGCGCTAGCGATAACACCGGGGAGCTGTTTTTT.

This chain links TRBV6-5 with TRBJ1-1; D perhaps matches TRBD1 (5 bases). Germline lookup yields CDR1 MNHEY and CDR2 SVGAGI. V lost 2 bases to trimming and J lost 0 bases, with 10 bases between them. This CDR3 region has 15 residues. CDR3 bases: TGTGCCAGCAGTTACGAACGACAGTTGAACACTGAAGCTTTCTTT. Protein product: CASSYERQLNTEAFF.

The count of this clone is one. The genes are TRBV18 and TRBJ1-3; 7 nucleotides agree with TRBD1. The CDR3 is 15 residues long. Trimming took 2 bases from V and 3 from J; bases not matched to a gene: 4. Germline loops: CDR1 KGHSH, CDR2 LQKENI. The CDR3 coding sequence is TGTGCCAGCTCACCAGGGACAGCCGGTGGAAACACCATATATTTT. Protein: CASSPGTAGGNTIYF.

The chain carries TRBV5-1 and TRBJ2-2, with 7 bases aligning to TRBD1. From germline, CDR1 is SGHRS and CDR2 YFSETQ. The CDR3 runs 14 residues. J lost 5 bases, V lost 4 bases, and 5 bases had no gene match. CDR3 amino acids: CASSPDRETGELFF. DNA of the CDR3: TGCGCCAGCAGCCCTGACAGGGAGACCGGGGAGCTGTTTTTT.

The chain recombines TRBV20-1 with TRBJ1-2; a weak D match, TRBD1 (6 bases). The V end lost 3 bases, the J end lost 4 bases, and 15 bases lay between the germline ends. This CDR3 comprises 14 residues. From germline, CDR1 is DFQATT and CDR2 SNEGSKA (reference sequence). DNA of the CDR3: TGCAGTGCTAGTGGGGGGCAGCACGTCTATGGCTACACCTTC. Translating it yields CSASGGQHVYGYTF.

The V gene is TRBV11-2, the J gene TRBJ1-1; 11 nucleotides match TRBD1. Germline V lookup: CDR1 SGHAT, CDR2 FQNNGV. CDR3 length equals 14 residues. The junction had 7 bases not matched to a gene; V was cut back by 2 bases and J by 11 bases. The CDR3 nucleotides read TGTGCCAGCAGCTTATTGGGGACAGGGGGACTGGCTTTCTTT. This sequence encodes CASSLLGTGGLAFF. Together with reference TRBV11-2 and TRBJ1-1, the CDR3 gives the full variable domain: EAGVAQSPRYKIIEKRQSVAFWCNPISGHATLYWYQQILGQGPKLLIQFQNNGVVDDSQLPKDRFSAERLKGVDSTLKIQPAKLEDSAVYLCASSLLGTGGLAFFGQGTRLTVV.

The rearrangement uses TRBV28 and TRBJ2-7; 8 nucleotides match TRBD1. The junction had 9 bases not matched to a gene; V was cut back by 5 bases and J by 0 bases. The CDR3 loop spans 16 amino acids. Per the germline V gene, CDR1 is MDHEN and CDR2 is SYDVKM. As DNA, the CDR3 is TGTGCCAGCAGTCTCCAGACAGGGGCCAACTCCTACGAGCAGTACTTC. Translating it yields CASSLQTGANSYEQYF.

The chain links TRBV28 to TRBJ2-5; D unclear. The CDR3 has 13 residues. Trimming took 3 bases from V and 2 from J, leaving 7 bases between them. CDR1 MDHEN and CDR2 SYDVKM come from the germline V gene. CDR3 nucleotides: TGTGCCAGCAGTTTGCAGGTACAAGAGACCCAGTACTTC. This encodes CASSLQVQETQYF.

This clone was seen a handful of times. The rearrangement links TRBV24-1 to TRBJ2-3; 9 bases map to TRBD1. V was clipped by 4 bases and J by 2 bases; unmatched bases: 6. The CDR3 has 16 amino acids. Germline V CDR1 and CDR2: KGHDR, SFDVKD. CDR3 in amino acids: CATSEAGTGNTDTQYF. CDR3 bases: TGTGCCACCAGTGAGGCCGGGACAGGGAACACAGATACGCAGTATTTT.

The chain couples TRBV11-2 to TRBJ2-1; D is perhaps TRBD2 (5 bases). This CDR3 comprises 14 residues. CDR1 is SGHAT, CDR2 FQNNGV, per germline. V lost 5 bases, J lost 6 bases, and 14 bases lay in between. The CDR3 here is CASSALLVSNEQFF. The CDR3 nucleotides read TGTGCCAGCAGCGCCTTACTAGTGTCCAATGAGCAGTTCTTC. The entire variable domain, with the rest obtained from reference TRBV11-2 and TRBJ2-1, is as follows: EAGVAQSPRYKIIEKRQSVAFWCNPISGHATLYWYQQILGQGPKLLIQFQNNGVVDDSQLPKDRFSAERLKGVDSTLKIQPAKLEDSAVYLCASSALLVSNEQFFGPGTRLTVL.

This rearrangement joins TRBV5-6 to TRBJ2-3; weak D call: TRBD1 (6 bases). In germline, CDR1 is SGHDT, CDR2 YYEEEE. Trimming left V 0 bases short and J 3 bases short, with 14 bases between. This CDR3 is 16 amino acids long. Here the CDR3 reads CASSLEAGVGTDTQYF. The CDR3 nucleotides read TGTGCCAGCAGCTTGGAGGCAGGGGTCGGAACAGATACGCAGTATTTT.

The V and J genes are TRBV10-2 and TRBJ1-6; 9 nucleotides line up with TRBD1. CDR3 size: 14 residues. Germline CDR1 is WSHSY and CDR2 is SAAADI. Unmatched junction bases numbered 5, after V lost 7 bases and J lost 7 bases. The CDR3 nucleotides read TGCGCCAGCACTTGGGGGACAGGGAATTCACCCCTCCACTTT. Translation: CASTWGTGNSPLHF.

This sequence joins TRBV19 and TRBJ1-5, with TRBD1 as a possible D gene (5 bases). V gave up 3 bases and J gave up 3 bases, with 12 bases separating them. Germline V gene sequence: CDR1 LNHDA, CDR2 SQIVND (reference sequence). The CDR3 spans 15 residues. CDR3 residues: CASSIGDSINQPQHF. CDR3 bases: TGTGCCAGTAGTATTGGCGACAGTATCAATCAGCCCCAGCATTTT.